One and the same sample provided the 13 T cell receptor beta chains below, sequenced in a study of CD4 T cells in relation to SARS-CoV-2 and coronaviruses. Their cognate antigens are unknown. Unexposed donor CD4+ T cells date from 2011-2018, before the COVID-19 pandemic. Isolation of CD4+ T cells took place after less than twelve days in culture. Profiled with immunoSEQ multiplex PCR; TCRdb holds only in-frame clones, not every one. Altogether 15,000 to 20,000 clones are present, approximately 75% being singletons, with the ten largest covering around a sixth. The sample consisted of CD4+ T cells from PBMCs, cultured in vitro. These TCRs come from a human donor in good health.

This rearrangement joins TRBV7-2 to TRBJ2-6; 9 bases are a match to TRBD2. The germline gives CDR1 SGHTA, CDR2 FQGNSA. V shed 5 bases, J shed 0 bases, and the junction held 8 bases outside the gene matches. The CDR3 covers 18 residues. The CDR3 protein is CASSPRLAESSGANVLTF. The CDR3 DNA sequence: TGTGCCAGCAGCCCCAGACTAGCGGAGAGCTCTGGGGCCAACGTCCTGACTTTC. The full variable domain, completed using reference TRBV7-2 and TRBJ2-6, is GAGVSQSPSNKVTEKGKDVELRCDPISGHTALYWYRQSLGQGLEFLIYFQGNSAPDKSGLPSDRFSAERTGGSVSTLTIQRTQQEDSAVYLCASSPRLAESSGANVLTFGAGSRLTVL.

V and J are TRBV20-1 and TRBJ2-3, with D perhaps matching TRBD1 (6 bases). Germline V gene lookup returns CDR1 DFQATT and CDR2 SNEGSKA (reference sequence). The CDR3 is 16 residues long. Trimming took off 3 bases at V and 2 bases at J, with 18 bases between the two ends. CDR3 DNA: TGCAGTGCTAGTCTCCCCAGGGGATCTAACACAGATACGCAGTATTTT. Translation gives CSASLPRGSNTDTQYF.

The chain joins TRBV6-5 to TRBJ2-3; 9 bases line up with TRBD1. This CDR3 is 14 amino acids long. The germline V gene encodes CDR1 MNHEY and CDR2 SVGAGI. Trimming took 6 bases from V and 4 from J; bases not matched to a gene: 5. CDR3 DNA sequence: TGTGCCAGCAGCCGCGGGACAGGGTCAGATACGCAGTATTTT. It encodes CASSRGTGSDTQYF.

The V call is TRBV19, the J call TRBJ2-3, with no clear D. Germline V gives CDR1 LNHDA, CDR2 SQIVND (reference sequence). This CDR3 spans 14 amino acids. V lost 3 bases and J lost 1, with 8 bases in between. CDR3 region: CASSMVGGTDTQYF. The CDR3 DNA sequence: TGTGCCAGTAGTATGGTCGGAGGCACAGATACGCAGTATTTT.

V gene TRBV7-9 combines with J gene TRBJ2-5, with TRBD2 identical over 8 bases. The CDR3 is 14 residues long. CDR1 is SEHNR, CDR2 FQNEAQ, per germline (reference sequence). V trimming: 9 bases; J trimming: 0 bases; junction bases outside the gene matches: 6. As DNA, the CDR3 is TGTGCCAGTGGACTAGCAGAGTACCAAGAGACCCAGTACTTC. Its translation is CASGLAEYQETQYF.

This chain links TRBV6-5 with TRBJ2-5; the match to TRBD1 covers 7 bases. After removal of 6 bases from V and 5 bases from J, the junction contained 9 bases not matched to a gene. The germline gives CDR1 MNHEY, CDR2 SVGAGI. The CDR3 is made up of 14 amino acids. CDR3 in DNA: TGTGCCAGCAGCAACCAAGACAGGGCGGAGACCCAGTACTTC. This translates into CASSNQDRAETQYF.

The V and J genes are TRBV30 and TRBJ2-5; tentatively, D is TRBD2 (6 bases). This CDR3 comprises 13 residues. Deletions cut 8 bases from V and 1 base from J, with 14 bases between. Germline V CDR1 and CDR2: GTSNPN, SVGIG (reference sequence). CDR3 sequence reads: CARAGQLQETQYF. The CDR3 coding sequence is TGTGCCCGGGCGGGGCAGCTCCAAGAGACCCAGTACTTC.

The chain joins TRBV7-9 to TRBJ2-3, with 11 positions matching TRBD2. Germline V gives CDR1 SEHNR, CDR2 FQNEAQ (reference sequence). J lost 3 bases, V lost 5 bases, and 4 bases had no gene match. This CDR3 is built from 15 residues. CDR3 in amino acids: CASSQLAGVTDTQYF. The CDR3 nucleotides read TGTGCCAGCAGCCAACTAGCGGGGGTGACAGATACGCAGTATTTT.

The J gene is TRBJ2-7, the V gene TRBV21-1; the DNA was not used to check the table's D call, TRBD1. TRBV21-1 is an annotated pseudogene. The CDR3 is 16 amino acids. CDR3 nucleotide sequence: TGTGCCAGCAGCCCCCGAACACGACACGGATTCTACGAGCAGTACTTC. It encodes CASSPRTRHGFYEQYF.

This chain uses TRBV19 with TRBJ1-2; D is possibly TRBD1 (6 bases). The CDR3 is made up of 14 amino acids. The germline V gene has CDR1 LNHDA and CDR2 SQIVND (reference sequence). V shed 5 bases and J shed 4 bases, with 14 bases lying between them. In DNA, the CDR3 is TGTGCCAGTAGTGGCCGGGGGGCCTTCTATGGCTACACCTTC. Translated, it gives CASSGRGAFYGYTF.

This chain links TRBV12-3 or TRBV12-4 with TRBJ2-1; D perhaps matches TRBD2 (5 bases). This CDR3 has 12 amino acids. V was trimmed by 0 bases and J by 13 bases, leaving 10 bases between them. CDR3 coding DNA: TGTGCCAGCAGTTTAGCCGGGGAGAGACAGTTCTTC. Its protein is CASSLAGERQFF.

This clone was recorded only once. The V gene is TRBV29-1, the J gene TRBJ1-1, with TRBD1 identical over 7 bases. The CDR3 has 12 residues. From germline, CDR1 is SQVTM and CDR2 ANQGSEA. Trimming at V came to 8 bases and at J to 5 bases, leaving 8 bases not matched to a gene. In nucleotides, the CDR3 is TGCAGCCCGAGGGGGCCTGGGACTGAAGCTTTCTTT. Translated, it gives CSPRGPGTEAFF. Full variable domain (rest looked up from reference TRBV29-1 and TRBJ1-1): SAVISQKPSRDICQRGTSLTIQCQVDSQVTMMFWYRQQPGQSLTLIATANQGSEATYESGFVIDKFPISRPNLTFSTLTVSNMSPEDSSIYLCSPRGPGTEAFFGQGTRLTVV.

V is TRBV10-3 and J is TRBJ2-2; a possible D gene is TRBD1 (7 bases). CDR3 length: 14 residues. Germline V gives CDR1 ENHRY, CDR2 SYGVKD. V was trimmed by 10 bases and J by 5 bases, leaving 17 bases between them. CDR3 sequence: CASGGQGQTGELFF. The CDR3, as DNA: TGTGCCAGCGGAGGGCAGGGACAGACCGGGGAGCTGTTTTTT.